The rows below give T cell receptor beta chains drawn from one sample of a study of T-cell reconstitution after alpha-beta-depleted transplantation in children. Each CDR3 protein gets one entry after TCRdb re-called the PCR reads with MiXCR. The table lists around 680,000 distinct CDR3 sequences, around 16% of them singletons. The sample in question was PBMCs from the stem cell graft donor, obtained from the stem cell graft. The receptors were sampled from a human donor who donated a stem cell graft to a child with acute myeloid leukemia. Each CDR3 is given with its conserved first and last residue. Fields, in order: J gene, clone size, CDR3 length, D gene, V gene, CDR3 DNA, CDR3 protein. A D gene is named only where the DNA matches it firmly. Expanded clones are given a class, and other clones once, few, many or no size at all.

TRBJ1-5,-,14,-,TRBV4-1,TGCGCCAGCAGCCAAGAGGCAAGCAATCAGCCCCAGCATTTT,CASSQEASNQPQHF
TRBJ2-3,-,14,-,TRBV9,TGTGCCAGCAGCGTATTAGGTGACACAGATACGCAGTATTTT,CASSVLGDTDTQYF
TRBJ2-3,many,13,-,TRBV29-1,TGCAGTTGGAAGGACTGGATTGGATATACGCAGTATTTT,CSWKDWIGYTQYF
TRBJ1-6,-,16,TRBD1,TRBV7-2,TGTGCCAGCAGCGCCCAGACAGGGGATTTGAGTTCACCCCTCCACTTT,CASSAQTGDLSSPLHF
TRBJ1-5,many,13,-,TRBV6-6,TGTGCCAGCAGTTACGACGGTTATCAGCCCCAGCATTTT,CASSYDGYQPQHF
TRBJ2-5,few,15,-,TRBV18,TGTGCCAGCTCACCCCTTCGGAAAGGGGAGGAGACCCAGTACTTC,CASSPLRKGEETQYF
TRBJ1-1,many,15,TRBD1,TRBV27,TGTGCCAGCAGCGCCTCCAAGACAGGGGCCCTTGAAGCTTTCTTT,CASSASKTGALEAFF
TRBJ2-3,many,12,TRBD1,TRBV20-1,TGCAGTGCTTCGGACAGGGGGGATACGCAGTATTTT,CSASDRGDTQYF
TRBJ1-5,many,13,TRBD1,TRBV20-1,TGCAGTGCTAGAGAGACAGGGGTTCAGCCCCAGCATTTT,CSARETGVQPQHF
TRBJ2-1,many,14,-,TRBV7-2,TGTGCCAGCAGCTTAATTCGAGCCAACAATGAGCAGTTCTTC,CASSLIRANNEQFF
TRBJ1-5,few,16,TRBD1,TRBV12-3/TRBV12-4,TGTGCCAGCAGTTTAGTAGCGGGACAGGGGGCACAGCCCCAGCATTTT,CASSLVAGQGAQPQHF
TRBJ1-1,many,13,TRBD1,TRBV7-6,TGTGCCAGCAGCTTCCCGGGACAGCCAGAAGCTTTCTTT,CASSFPGQPEAFF
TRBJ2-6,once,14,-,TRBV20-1,TGCAGTGCACCGTCCAGCTCTGGGGCCAACGTCCTGACTTTC,CSAPSSSGANVLTF
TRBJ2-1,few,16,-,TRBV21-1,TGTGCCAGCAGCACATACAGGTTAGGGTCCTACAATGAGCAGTTCTTC,CASSTYRLGSYNEQFF